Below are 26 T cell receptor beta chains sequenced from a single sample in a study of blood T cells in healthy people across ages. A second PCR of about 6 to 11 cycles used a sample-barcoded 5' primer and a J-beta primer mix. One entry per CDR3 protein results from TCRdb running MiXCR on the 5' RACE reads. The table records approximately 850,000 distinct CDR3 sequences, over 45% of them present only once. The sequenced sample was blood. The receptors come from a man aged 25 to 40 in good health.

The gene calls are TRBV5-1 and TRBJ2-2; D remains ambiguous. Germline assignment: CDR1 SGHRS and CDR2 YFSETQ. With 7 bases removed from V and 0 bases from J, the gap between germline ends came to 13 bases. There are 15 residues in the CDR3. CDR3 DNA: TGCGCCAGCGCTAAAGACTGGTCGAACACCGGGGAGCTGTTTTTT. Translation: CASAKDWSNTGELFF.

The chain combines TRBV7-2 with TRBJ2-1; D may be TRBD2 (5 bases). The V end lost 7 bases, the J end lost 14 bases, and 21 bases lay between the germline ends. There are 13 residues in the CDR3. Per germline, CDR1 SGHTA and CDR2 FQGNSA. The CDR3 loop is CASTPEIRSSKFF. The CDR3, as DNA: TGTGCCAGCACTCCGGAGATTAGGTCTAGCAAGTTCTTC.

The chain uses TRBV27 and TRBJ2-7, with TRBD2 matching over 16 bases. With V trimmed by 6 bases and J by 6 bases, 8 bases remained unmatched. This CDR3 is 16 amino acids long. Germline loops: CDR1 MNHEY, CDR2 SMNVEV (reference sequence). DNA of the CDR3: TGTGCCAGCAGGGGGACTAGCGGGGGGGCTCTCCGCGAGCAGTACTTC. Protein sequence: CASRGTSGGALREQYF.

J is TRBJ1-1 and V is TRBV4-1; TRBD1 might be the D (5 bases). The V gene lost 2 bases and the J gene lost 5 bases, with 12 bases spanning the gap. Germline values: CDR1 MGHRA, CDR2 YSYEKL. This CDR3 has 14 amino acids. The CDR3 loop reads CASSQILGRTEAFF. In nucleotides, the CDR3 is TGCGCCAGCAGCCAAATCCTGGGGCGTACTGAAGCTTTCTTT.

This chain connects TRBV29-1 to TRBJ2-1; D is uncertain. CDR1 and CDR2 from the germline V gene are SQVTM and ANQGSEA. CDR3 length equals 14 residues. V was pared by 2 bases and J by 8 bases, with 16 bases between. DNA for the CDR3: TGCAGCGTTGAAAGACAAACCTTTACGGATGAGCAGTTCTTC. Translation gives CSVERQTFTDEQFF.

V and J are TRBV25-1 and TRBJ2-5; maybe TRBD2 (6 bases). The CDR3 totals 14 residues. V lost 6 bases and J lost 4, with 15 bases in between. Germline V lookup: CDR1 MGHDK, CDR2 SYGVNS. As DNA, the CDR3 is TGTGCCAGCAGAGGGATGGGGGGTGGAGAGACCCAGTACTTC. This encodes CASRGMGGGETQYF.

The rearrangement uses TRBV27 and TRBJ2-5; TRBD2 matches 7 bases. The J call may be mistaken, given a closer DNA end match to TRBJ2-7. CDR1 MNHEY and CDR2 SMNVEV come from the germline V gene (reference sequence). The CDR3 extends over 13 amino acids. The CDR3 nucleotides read TGTGCCAGCTTCCAAATAGGGGAGGGCGAGCAGTACTTC. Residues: CASFQIGEGEQYF.

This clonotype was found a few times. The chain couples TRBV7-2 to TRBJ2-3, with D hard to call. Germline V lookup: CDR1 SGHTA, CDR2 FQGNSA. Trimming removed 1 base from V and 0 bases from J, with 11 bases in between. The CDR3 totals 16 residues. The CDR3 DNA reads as TGTGCCAGCAGCTTAGTCGGTGACACTAGCACAGATACGCAGTATTTT. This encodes CASSLVGDTSTDTQYF. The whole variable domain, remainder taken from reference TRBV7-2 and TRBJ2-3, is GAGVSQSPSNKVTEKGKDVELRCDPISGHTALYWYRQSLGQGLEFLIYFQGNSAPDKSGLPSDRFSAERTGGSVSTLTIQRTQQEDSAVYLCASSLVGDTSTDTQYFGPGTRLTVL.

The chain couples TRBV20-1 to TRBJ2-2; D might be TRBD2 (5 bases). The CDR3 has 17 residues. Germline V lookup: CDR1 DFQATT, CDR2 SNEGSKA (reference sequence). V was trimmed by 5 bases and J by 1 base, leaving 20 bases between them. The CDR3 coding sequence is TGCAGTGCTGCCCCCCTCGGACTGGCGGGGAACACCGGGGAGCTGTTTTTT. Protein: CSAAPLGLAGNTGELFF.

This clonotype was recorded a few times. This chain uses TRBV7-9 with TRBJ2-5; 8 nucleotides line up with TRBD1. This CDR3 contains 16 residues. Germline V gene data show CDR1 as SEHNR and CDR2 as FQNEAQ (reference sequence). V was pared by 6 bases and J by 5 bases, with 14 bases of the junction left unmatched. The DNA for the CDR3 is TGTGCCAGCAGAAGGGGACAGGCTGCCTTGGTCGAGACCCAGTACTTC. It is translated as CASRRGQAALVETQYF.

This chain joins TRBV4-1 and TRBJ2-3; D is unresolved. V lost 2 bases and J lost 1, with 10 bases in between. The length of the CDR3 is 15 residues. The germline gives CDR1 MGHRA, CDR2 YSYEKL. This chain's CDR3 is CASSQPQTGTDTQYF. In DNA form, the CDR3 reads TGCGCCAGCAGCCAACCTCAGACGGGCACAGATACGCAGTATTTT.

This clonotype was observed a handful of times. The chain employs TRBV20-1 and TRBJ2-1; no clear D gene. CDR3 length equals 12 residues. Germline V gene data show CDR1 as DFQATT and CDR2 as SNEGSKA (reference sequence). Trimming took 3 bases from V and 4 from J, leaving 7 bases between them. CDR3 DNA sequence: TGCAGTGCTAGGCCCTCATACAATGAGCAGTTCTTC. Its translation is CSARPSYNEQFF.

The CDR3 loop is CASSQEGGYGYTF. The CDR3 DNA follows: TGTGCCAGCAGCCAAGAAGGGGGGTATGGCTACACCTTC. The chain joins TRBV3-1 to TRBJ1-2, with D perhaps TRBD1 (6 bases). Germline CDR1 and CDR2: LGHDT and YNNKEL (reference sequence). The CDR3 runs to 13 residues. Trimming took 0 bases from V and 5 from J, leaving 7 bases between them. The whole variable domain, remainder taken from reference TRBV3-1 and TRBJ1-2, is DTAVSQTPKYLVTQMGNDKSIKCEQNLGHDTMYWYKQDSKKFLKIMFSYNNKELIINETVPNRFSPKSPDKAHLNLHINSLELGDSAVYFCASSQEGGYGYTFGSGTRLTVV.

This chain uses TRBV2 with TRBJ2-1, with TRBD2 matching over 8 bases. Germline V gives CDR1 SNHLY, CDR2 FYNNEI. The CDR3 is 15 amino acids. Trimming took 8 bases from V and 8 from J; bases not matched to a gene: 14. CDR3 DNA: TGTGCCAGCCCTATCTTTAGCGGGATGAGTTATGAGCAGTTCTTC. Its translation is CASPIFSGMSYEQFF.

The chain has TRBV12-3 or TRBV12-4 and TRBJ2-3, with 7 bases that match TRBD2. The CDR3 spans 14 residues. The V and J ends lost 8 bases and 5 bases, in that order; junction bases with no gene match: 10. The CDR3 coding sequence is TGTGCCAGCCATGTCGGGGGGAGAGGAGATACGCAGTATTTT. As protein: CASHVGGRGDTQYF.

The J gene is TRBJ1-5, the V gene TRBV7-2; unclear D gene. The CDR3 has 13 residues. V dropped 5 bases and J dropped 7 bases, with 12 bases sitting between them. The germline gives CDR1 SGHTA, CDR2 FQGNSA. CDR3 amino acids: CASSMEPGQPQHF. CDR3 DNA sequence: TGTGCCAGCAGCATGGAACCTGGACAGCCCCAGCATTTT.

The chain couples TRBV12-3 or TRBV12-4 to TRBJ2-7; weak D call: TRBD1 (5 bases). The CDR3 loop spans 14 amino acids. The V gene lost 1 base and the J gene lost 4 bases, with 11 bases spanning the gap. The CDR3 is CASSLDQGGYEQYF. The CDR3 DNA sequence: TGTGCCAGCAGTTTAGACCAGGGTGGGTACGAGCAGTACTTC.

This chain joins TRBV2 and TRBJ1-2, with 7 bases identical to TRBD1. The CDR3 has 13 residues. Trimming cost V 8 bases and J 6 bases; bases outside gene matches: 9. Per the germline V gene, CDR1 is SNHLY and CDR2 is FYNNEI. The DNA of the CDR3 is TGTGCCAGCTCCCGGACAGGAGGGGATGGCTACACCTTC. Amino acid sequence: CASSRTGGDGYTF.

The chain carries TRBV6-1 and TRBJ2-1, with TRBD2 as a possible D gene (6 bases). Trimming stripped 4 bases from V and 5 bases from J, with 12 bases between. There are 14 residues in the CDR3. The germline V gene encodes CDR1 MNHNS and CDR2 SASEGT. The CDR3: CASSGGLANNEQFF. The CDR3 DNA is TGTGCCAGCAGTGGGGGACTGGCTAACAATGAGCAGTTCTTC.

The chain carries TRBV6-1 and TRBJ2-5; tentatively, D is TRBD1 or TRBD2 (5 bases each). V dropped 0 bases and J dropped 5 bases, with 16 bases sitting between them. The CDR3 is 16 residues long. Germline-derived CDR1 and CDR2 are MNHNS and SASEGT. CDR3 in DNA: TGTGCCAGCAGTGAAGCGCGGTTGGGGGTCGGTGAGACCCAGTACTTC. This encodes CASSEARLGVGETQYF.

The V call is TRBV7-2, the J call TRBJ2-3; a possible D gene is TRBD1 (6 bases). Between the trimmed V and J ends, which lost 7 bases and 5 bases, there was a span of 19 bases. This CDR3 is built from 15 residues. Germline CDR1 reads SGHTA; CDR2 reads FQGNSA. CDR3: CASKGTLTGRDTQYF. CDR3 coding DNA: TGTGCCAGCAAGGGAACATTAACAGGGAGAGATACGCAGTATTTT.

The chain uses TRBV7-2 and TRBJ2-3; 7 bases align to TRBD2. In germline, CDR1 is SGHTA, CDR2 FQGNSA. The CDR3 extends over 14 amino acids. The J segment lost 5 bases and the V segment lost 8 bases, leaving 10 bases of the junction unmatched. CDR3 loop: CASARIPGGDTQYF. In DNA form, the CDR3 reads TGTGCCAGCGCCCGGATTCCGGGAGGAGATACGCAGTATTTT.

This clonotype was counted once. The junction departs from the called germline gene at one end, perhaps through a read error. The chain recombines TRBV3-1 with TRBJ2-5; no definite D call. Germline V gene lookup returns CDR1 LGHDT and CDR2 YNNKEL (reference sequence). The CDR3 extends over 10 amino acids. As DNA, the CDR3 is TGTGCCAGCAACCACGAGACCCAGTACTTC. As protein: CASNHETQYF.

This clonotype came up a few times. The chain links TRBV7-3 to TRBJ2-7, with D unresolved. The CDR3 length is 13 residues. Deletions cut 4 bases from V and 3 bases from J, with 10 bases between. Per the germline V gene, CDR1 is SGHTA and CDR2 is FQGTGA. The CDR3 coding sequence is TGTGCCAGCAGCTCCGGCCGGAACTACGAGCAGTACTTC. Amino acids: CASSSGRNYEQYF.

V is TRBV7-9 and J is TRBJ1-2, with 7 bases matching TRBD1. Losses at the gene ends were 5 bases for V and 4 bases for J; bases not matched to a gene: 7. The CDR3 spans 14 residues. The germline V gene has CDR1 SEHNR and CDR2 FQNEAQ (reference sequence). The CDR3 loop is CASSLPQGIYGYTF. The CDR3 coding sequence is TGTGCCAGCAGCCTACCACAGGGGATCTATGGCTACACCTTC.

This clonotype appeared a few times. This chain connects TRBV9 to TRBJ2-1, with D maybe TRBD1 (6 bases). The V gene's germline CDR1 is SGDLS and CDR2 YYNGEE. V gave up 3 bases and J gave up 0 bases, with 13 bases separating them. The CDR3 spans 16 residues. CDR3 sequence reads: CASSAGAGSSYNEQFF. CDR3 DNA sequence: TGTGCCAGCAGCGCAGGGGCCGGAAGCTCCTACAATGAGCAGTTCTTC.